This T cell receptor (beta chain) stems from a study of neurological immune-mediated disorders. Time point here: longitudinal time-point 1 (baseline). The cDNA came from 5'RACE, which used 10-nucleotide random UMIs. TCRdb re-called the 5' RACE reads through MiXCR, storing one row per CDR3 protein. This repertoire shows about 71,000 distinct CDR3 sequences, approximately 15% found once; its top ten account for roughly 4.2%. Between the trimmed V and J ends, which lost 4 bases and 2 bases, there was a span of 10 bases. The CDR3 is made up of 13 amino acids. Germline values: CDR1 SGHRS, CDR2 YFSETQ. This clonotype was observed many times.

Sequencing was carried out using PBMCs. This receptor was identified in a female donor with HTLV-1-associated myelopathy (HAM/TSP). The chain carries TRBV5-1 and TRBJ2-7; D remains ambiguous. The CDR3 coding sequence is TGCGCCAGCAGCCTGGCCGTGACCTACGAGCAGTACTTC. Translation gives CASSLAVTYEQYF. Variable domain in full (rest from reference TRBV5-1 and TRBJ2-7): KAGVTQTPRYLIKTRGQQVTLSCSPISGHRSVSWYQQTPGQGLQFLFEYFSETQRNKGNFPGRFSGRQFSNSRSEMNVSTLELGDSALYLCASSLAVTYEQYFGPGTRLTVT.